Shown below are 2 T cell receptor beta chains from a single sample sequenced in a study of cytomegalovirus exposure and HLA in healthy donors. A multiplex PCR was run with 60 Vbeta primers and 13 Jbeta primers. The assay was immunoSEQ multiplex PCR, and TCRdb's table has in-frame clones only and misses some. The table includes approximately 100,000 clones, over 65% detected once. Sequencing was carried out using PBMCs. The receptors originated from a female donor in good health and CMV-seropositive.

The chain carries TRBV6-4 and TRBJ1-2; 10 positions agree with TRBD1. This CDR3 spans 13 amino acids. With V trimmed by 3 bases and J by 7 bases, 2 bases remained unmatched. The germline CDR1 and CDR2 sequences are MRHNA and SNTAGT. CDR3 nucleotide sequence: TGTGCCAGCAGTGAGAGGACAGGGGGTGGCTACACCTTC. The encoded protein is CASSERTGGGYTF.

The V and J genes are TRBV7-3 and TRBJ2-3; D call uncertain. The V and J ends lost 4 bases and 0 bases respectively, with 8 bases between them. Looked up from germline, CDR1 is SGHTA and CDR2 is FQGTGA. The CDR3 consists of 14 residues. The CDR3 DNA reads as TGTGCCAGCAGCTCGCGACTGAGCACAGATACGCAGTATTTT. Amino acid sequence: CASSSRLSTDTQYF.